Below are 17 T cell receptor beta chains sequenced from a single sample in a study of neoadjuvant anti-PD-1 for oral cavity cancer. Time point here: after neoadjuvant nivolumab, at surgical resection. Some clones are missing from TCRdb's copy, which holds only in-frame ones; the method was immunoSEQ multiplex PCR. The data contain 37,000 or so clones, 35% to 40% of them singletons. This sample comprised tumor tissue, obtained after nivolumab (anti-PD-1) treatment. Receptors were obtained from a person between 40 and 80 years old with oral cavity squamous cell carcinoma.

This clone has ten or more counts. The chain links TRBV20-1 to TRBJ2-1; D is undetermined. The V end lost 8 bases, the J end lost 10 bases, and 9 bases lay between the germline ends. CDR1 is DFQATT and CDR2 is SNEGSKA in the germline V gene (reference sequence). This CDR3 has 9 residues. This chain's CDR3 is CSTGKEQFF. CDR3 nucleotides: TGCAGTACCGGCAAAGAGCAGTTCTTC.

The chain employs TRBV5-1 and TRBJ1-4, with D possibly matching TRBD1 (5 bases). The V end lost 0 bases, the J end lost 5 bases, and 11 bases lay between the germline ends. CDR3 size: 15 residues. CDR1 and CDR2 (germline): SGHRS, YFSETQ. The CDR3 nucleotides are TGCGCCAGCAGCTTGGCAGGGCAGATGAATGAAAAACTGTTTTTT. This sequence encodes CASSLAGQMNEKLFF.

CDR3 sequence: CASSGSPYEQYF. The DNA of the CDR3 is TGTGCCAGCAGTGGAAGTCCCTACGAGCAGTACTTC. The chain combines TRBV2 with TRBJ2-7; D gene ambiguous. The germline V gene has CDR1 SNHLY and CDR2 FYNNEI. There are 12 residues in the CDR3. V was clipped by 4 bases and J by 2 bases, with 6 bases between them.

The rearrangement uses TRBV4-1 and TRBJ1-1; TRBD1 matches at 9 bases. This CDR3 has 16 residues. The J segment lost 6 bases and the V segment lost 4 bases, leaving 12 bases of the junction unmatched. Germline V gene data show CDR1 as MGHRA and CDR2 as YSYEKL. In nucleotides, the CDR3 is TGCGCCAGCAGCCGAGAGGGGGTCAGACAGGGGGCTGAAGCTTTCTTT. Its translation is CASSREGVRQGAEAFF.

This clone was detected many times. CDR3 sequence (DNA): TGTGCCAGCAGCTCCTGGACAGGGGGGAACTATGGCTACACCTTC. It translates to CASSSWTGGNYGYTF. V and J are TRBV7-9 and TRBJ1-2; the match to TRBD1 covers 10 bases. CDR1 SEHNR and CDR2 FQNEAQ come from the germline V gene (reference sequence). CDR3 length: 15 residues. Unmatched junction bases numbered 4, after V lost 4 bases and J lost 2 bases.

This clone showed up many times. The genes are TRBV5-1 and TRBJ2-1, with D unclear. The germline V gene encodes CDR1 SGHRS and CDR2 YFSETQ. V was trimmed by 7 bases and J by 7 bases, leaving 18 bases between them. The CDR3 totals 14 residues. CDR3 DNA: TGCGCCAGCGCCCCGAGACTTACAAGTAATGAGCAGTTCTTC. Its protein product is CASAPRLTSNEQFF.

This chain uses TRBV6-6 with TRBJ2-7, with 7 positions matching TRBD2. V lost 6 bases to trimming and J lost 7 bases; unmatched junction nucleotides: 9. The germline CDR1 and CDR2 sequences are MNHNY and SVGAGI (reference sequence). CDR3 size: 13 residues. CDR3 region: CASRIAGGLEQYF. DNA of the CDR3: TGTGCCAGCAGGATAGCGGGTGGTTTAGAGCAGTACTTC.

V and J are TRBV18 and TRBJ2-5; tentative D call: TRBD1 (5 bases). CDR3 size: 14 residues. Per germline, CDR1 KGHSH and CDR2 LQKENI. V was clipped by 4 bases and J by 3 bases, with 12 bases between them. In nucleotides, the CDR3 is TGTGCCAGCTCACTTGCGAGCAGGGAAGAGACCCAGTACTTC. Its protein product is CASSLASREETQYF.

This clone was counted once. The J gene is TRBJ1-2, the V gene TRBV5-1; TRBD1 agrees at 7 bases. Germline V gene lookup returns CDR1 SGHRS and CDR2 YFSETQ. V dropped 4 bases and J dropped 4; count of bases not matched to a gene: 10. The CDR3 runs 15 residues. The CDR3 bases are TGCGCCAGCAGCACGTGGACAGGCGACTCCTATGGCTACACCTTC. It specifies CASSTWTGDSYGYTF.

This chain connects TRBV7-9 to TRBJ1-1; D gene ambiguous. The germline V and J ends were trimmed by 0 bases and 7 bases, with 6 bases remaining between them. CDR3 size: 12 residues. CDR1 and CDR2 from the germline V gene are SEHNR and FQNEAQ (reference sequence). The CDR3 region is CASSLAGSEAFF. The CDR3 nucleotides are TGTGCCAGCAGCTTAGCGGGGAGTGAAGCTTTCTTT.

At least ten counts were recorded for this clone. The chain recombines TRBV9 with TRBJ2-7; D is perhaps TRBD1 (6 bases). Trimming removed 0 bases at V and 6 bases at J, with 13 bases between. Germline values: CDR1 SGDLS, CDR2 YYNGEE. This CDR3 has 14 amino acids. DNA for the CDR3: TGTGCCAGCAGCGTAGCTACAGGGCCCCGCGAGCAGTACTTC. Protein: CASSVATGPREQYF.

The J gene is TRBJ2-5, the V gene TRBV6-5; D ambiguous. CDR3 size: 14 residues. Trimming removed 5 bases from V and 4 bases from J, with 14 bases in between. CDR1 MNHEY and CDR2 SVGAGI come from the germline V gene. CDR3 in amino acids: CASSPIGPRETQYF. The CDR3 DNA reads TGTGCCAGCAGTCCTATCGGGCCCAGAGAGACCCAGTACTTC.

This clone was counted between two and nine times. The gene calls are TRBV2 and TRBJ1-1; TRBD1 matches 7 bases. Per germline, CDR1 SNHLY and CDR2 FYNNEI. The CDR3 has 12 residues. J gave up 4 bases and V 6 bases, and 2 bases lay outside the gene matches. In DNA, the CDR3 is TGTGCCAGCAGCTCAGGGGGCACTGAAGCTTTCTTT. It translates to CASSSGGTEAFF. The whole variable domain, filled in from reference TRBV2 and TRBJ1-1, reads EPEVTQTPSHQVTQMGQEVILRCVPISNHLYFYWYRQILGQKVEFLVSFYNNEISEKSEIFDDQFSVERPDGSNFTLKIRSTKLEDSAMYFCASSSGGTEAFFGQGTRLTVV.

This sequence joins TRBV5-6 and TRBJ1-2; D is unclear. CDR3 length: 14 amino acids. Trimming took 2 bases from V and 8 from J, leaving 16 bases between them. From germline, CDR1 is SGHDT and CDR2 YYEEEE. The CDR3 nucleotides read TGTGCCAGCAGCTTAACCGCTGCGCAAGGCGGCTACACCTTC. Amino acid sequence: CASSLTAAQGGYTF.

Only a few counts were recorded for this clone. The chain couples TRBV19 to TRBJ1-1, with D maybe TRBD1 (5 bases). The CDR3 is made up of 16 amino acids. From germline, CDR1 is LNHDA and CDR2 SQIVND (reference sequence). Trimming pared 4 bases from V and 1 base from J, leaving 16 bases between. CDR3 protein: CASSTYPGGSNTEAFF. CDR3 nucleotide sequence: TGTGCCAGTAGTACCTACCCGGGGGGTTCGAACACTGAAGCTTTCTTT.

This clone was counted between two and nine times. The chain joins TRBV5-4 to TRBJ2-7; D might be TRBD2 (6 bases). V was trimmed by 0 bases and J by 0 bases, leaving 16 bases between them. This CDR3 contains 17 residues. Germline V gene lookup returns CDR1 SGHNT and CDR2 YYREEE (reference sequence). In DNA, the CDR3 is TGTGCCAGCAGCTTGGCCGGTGGGGCGGGGATCTCCTACGAGCAGTACTTC. Protein: CASSLAGGAGISYEQYF.

The chain combines TRBV7-8 with TRBJ2-5; D not certain. The V and J ends lost 3 bases and 1 base respectively, with 18 bases between them. The CDR3 totals 17 residues. Germline V gives CDR1 SGHVS, CDR2 FQNEAQ. The CDR3 region has the DNA TGTGCCAGCAGCTTGCTCCTCCTACGACTGCCCCAAGAGACCCAGTACTTC. Amino acid sequence: CASSLLLLRLPQETQYF.